Below, 32 T cell receptor beta chains from the same sample are listed, as sequenced in a study of blood T cells in healthy people across ages. Together with a sample-barcoded 5' primer, a J-beta primer mix was included in a second PCR lasting roughly 6 to 12 cycles. From the 5' RACE reads, TCRdb called clonotypes with MiXCR, one entry per CDR3 protein. The sample has 1.5 million to 2 million distinct CDR3 sequences, 39% seen once; the top ten hold about 23%. Specimen: blood. The receptors derive from a human donor in good health.

This rearrangement joins TRBV24-1 to TRBJ1-2; D remains unclear. There are 14 residues in the CDR3. V gave up 4 bases and J gave up 8 bases, with 16 bases separating them. The germline V gene encodes CDR1 KGHDR and CDR2 SFDVKD. This CDR3 reads CATSESGSLGGYTF. In nucleotides, the CDR3 is TGTGCCACCAGTGAATCCGGGAGCCTAGGCGGCTACACCTTC.

This clonotype was counted many times. The chain is built from TRBV7-9 and TRBJ2-3, with D possibly being TRBD1 or TRBD2 (7 bases each). CDR3 size: 14 residues. The germline V gene encodes CDR1 SEHNR and CDR2 FQNEAQ (reference sequence). With 7 bases removed from V and 5 bases from J, the gap between germline ends came to 16 bases. CDR3 DNA sequence: TGTGCCAGCACCACCCAGGGGGGGGGAGATACGCAGTATTTT. It codes for CASTTQGGGDTQYF.

The V gene is TRBV29-1, the J gene TRBJ2-3; 7 bases fit TRBD2. CDR3 length equals 13 residues. The germline CDR1 and CDR2 sequences are SQVTM and ANQGSEA. V gave up 0 bases and J gave up 9 bases; unmatched junction bases: 6. In DNA form, the CDR3 reads TGCAGCGTTGAAGATTCAGGGAGGGTAACGCAGTATTTT. Its translation: CSVEDSGRVTQYF.

In its sample, this clonotype was seen a few times. The chain employs TRBV7-9 and TRBJ2-7; D is perhaps TRBD2 (7 bases). The CDR3 runs to 15 residues. Trimming removed 5 bases at V and 5 bases at J, with 19 bases between. The germline V gene has CDR1 SEHNR and CDR2 FQNEAQ (reference sequence). The CDR3 is CASSPRGGGFNEQYF. The DNA for the CDR3 is TGTGCCAGCAGCCCTCGGGGAGGGGGTTTTAACGAGCAGTACTTC.

This chain connects TRBV28 to TRBJ2-7; D tentatively reads TRBD1 or TRBD2 (5 bases each). Between the trimmed V and J ends, which lost 8 bases and 5 bases, there was a span of 13 bases. In germline, CDR1 is MDHEN, CDR2 SYDVKM. The CDR3 has 12 amino acids. CDR3 residues: CASSNPGHEQYF. The CDR3 DNA reads as TGTGCCAGCTCAAATCCGGGGCACGAGCAGTACTTC. Variable domain in full (rest from reference TRBV28 and TRBJ2-7): DVKVTQSSRYLVKRTGEKVFLECVQDMDHENMFWYRQDPGLGLRLIYFSYDVKMKEKGDIPEGYSVSREKKERFSLILESASTNQTSMYLCASSNPGHEQYFGPGTRLTVT.

This clonotype was observed a handful of times. The chain links TRBV6-2 or TRBV6-3 to TRBJ1-2; D possibly corresponds to TRBD1 (6 bases). The CDR3 has 14 amino acids. Per germline, CDR1 MNHEY and CDR2 SVGEGT. V shed 5 bases and J shed 4 bases, with 14 bases lying between them. The CDR3 DNA sequence: TGTGCCAGCAGTCAAAGACAGGTCCTCTATGGCTACACCTTC. Encoded protein: CASSQRQVLYGYTF.

This clonotype has just a few counts. This chain uses TRBV6-1 with TRBJ2-1; 10 bases match TRBD2. This CDR3 is 13 amino acids long. V was pared by 10 bases and J by 5 bases, with 5 bases of the junction left unmatched. The germline CDR1 and CDR2 sequences are MNHNS and SASEGT. The CDR3 DNA sequence: TGTGCCACCCGTGGACTAGCGGACAATGAGCAGTTCTTC. Its protein product is CATRGLADNEQFF.

The chain employs TRBV2 and TRBJ1-5; D is possibly TRBD1 (6 bases). Trimming took off 3 bases at V and 4 bases at J, with 13 bases between the two ends. The CDR3 is made up of 15 amino acids. Germline CDR1 SNHLY, CDR2 FYNNEI. The CDR3 region is CASSDFDRNNQPQHF. DNA for the CDR3: TGTGCCAGCAGTGATTTTGACAGGAATAATCAGCCCCAGCATTTT.

The rearrangement joins TRBV5-1 to TRBJ1-2; TRBD1 aligns across 7 bases. CDR1 and CDR2 from the germline V gene are SGHRS and YFSETQ. There are 14 residues in the CDR3. V lost 0 bases and J lost 7; bases outside the gene matches: 6. This CDR3 is CASSLGQGDCGYTF. The CDR3 nucleotides are TGCGCCAGCAGCTTGGGACAGGGAGACTGTGGCTACACCTTC. Combining the CDR3 with reference TRBV5-1 and TRBJ1-2 gives the whole variable domain KAGVTQTPRYLIKTRGQQVTLSCSPISGHRSVSWYQQTPGQGLQFLFEYFSETQRNKGNFPGRFSGRQFSNSRSEMNVSTLELGDSALYLCASSLGQGDCGYTFGSGTRLTVV.

Ten or more counts support this clonotype. This chain uses TRBV7-2 with TRBJ1-2; TRBD1 aligns across 7 bases. Trimming removed 6 bases from V and 4 bases from J; junction bases left unmatched: 5. This CDR3 has 13 amino acids. Germline CDR1 reads SGHTA; CDR2 reads FQGNSA. CDR3 nucleotide sequence: TGTGCCAGCAGTCCCCGGGACAGCTATGGCTACACCTTC. It translates to CASSPRDSYGYTF.

To note about this clonotype: Relative to the germline gene, one junction end is altered; a read error may explain this. V is TRBV10-3 and J is TRBJ2-6; D is possibly TRBD1 (5 bases). CDR3 length equals 14 residues. Germline-derived CDR1 and CDR2 are ENHRY and SYGVKD. CDR3 DNA: TGTGCCATCAGTGAGCCGCCTGGGGCCAACGTCCCGACTTTC. Translated: CAISEPPGANVPTF.

This clonotype was counted a few times. This rearrangement joins TRBV5-1 to TRBJ2-3, with 7 bases matching TRBD2. Trimming cost V 1 base and J 2 bases; bases outside gene matches: 4. CDR3 size: 15 residues. The V gene's germline CDR1 is SGHRS and CDR2 YFSETQ. The CDR3 sequence: CASSLNSGDTDTQYF. In DNA, the CDR3 is TGCGCCAGCAGCTTGAACAGCGGGGACACAGATACGCAGTATTTT.

The chain carries TRBV24-1 and TRBJ2-3, with 11 bases matching TRBD1. Germline CDR1 KGHDR, CDR2 SFDVKD. V was pared by 1 base and J by 5 bases, with 13 bases of the junction left unmatched. The CDR3 runs 19 residues. This chain's CDR3 is CATSDLGRWTGGGRDTQYF. CDR3 coding DNA: TGTGCCACCAGTGATTTAGGTCGGTGGACAGGGGGCGGAAGAGATACGCAGTATTTT.

This clonotype was recorded a few times. The CDR3 is CATRDRAGYNEQFF. The CDR3, as DNA: TGCGCCACTCGGGACAGGGCGGGCTACAATGAGCAGTTCTTC. J is TRBJ2-1 and V is TRBV5-1; 9 bases align to TRBD1. This CDR3 has 14 residues. The trim removed 9 bases at V and 3 bases at J, leaving 7 bases unmatched. In germline, CDR1 is SGHRS, CDR2 YFSETQ.

Worth noting for this clonotype: At one end, the junction sequence differs from germline, possibly due to a read error. The V gene is TRBV6-5, the J gene TRBJ1-2; D is uncertain. This CDR3 comprises 12 residues. CDR1 is MNHEY, CDR2 SVGAGI, per germline. The CDR3 is CASRAADYGYTF. Here the CDR3 DNA reads TGTGCCAGCAGGGCTGCGGACTATGGCTACACATTC.

Only a few counts were recorded for this clonotype. The V gene is TRBV9, the J gene TRBJ1-2; possible D gene TRBD1, 5 bases. CDR1 is SGDLS and CDR2 is YYNGEE in the germline V gene. This CDR3 is built from 14 residues. The V end lost 0 bases, the J end lost 4 bases, and 10 bases lay between the germline ends. The CDR3 DNA follows: TGTGCCAGCAGCGTAGGGGGACCGATCTATGGCTACACCTTC. Protein: CASSVGGPIYGYTF.

Only a few counts were recorded for this clonotype. This chain links TRBV28 with TRBJ2-7; TRBD1 matches at 10 bases. Germline CDR1 MDHEN, CDR2 SYDVKM. CDR3 length equals 15 residues. The J segment lost 1 base and the V segment lost 5 bases, leaving 5 bases of the junction unmatched. CDR3 loop: CASSLDRGQSYEQYF. The CDR3 region has the DNA TGTGCCAGCAGTCTCGACAGGGGGCAATCCTACGAGCAGTACTTC. Supplemented by reference TRBV28 and TRBJ2-7, the full variable domain reads DVKVTQSSRYLVKRTGEKVFLECVQDMDHENMFWYRQDPGLGLRLIYFSYDVKMKEKGDIPEGYSVSREKKERFSLILESASTNQTSMYLCASSLDRGQSYEQYFGPGTRLTVT.

This clonotype was observed a few times. The chain recombines TRBV15 with TRBJ1-1, with D unclear. Deletions cut 0 bases from V and 7 bases from J, with 6 bases between. Germline CDR1 is LNHNV and CDR2 is YYDKDF (reference sequence). There are 12 residues in the CDR3. The CDR3 spells CATSRDESEAFF. DNA of the CDR3: TGTGCCACCAGCAGAGATGAGAGTGAAGCTTTCTTT.

This clonotype was recorded once. This sequence joins TRBV4-2 and TRBJ1-1, with TRBD1 matching over 7 bases. The germline V gene encodes CDR1 LGHNA and CDR2 YNFKEQ. This CDR3 region has 15 residues. V gave up 6 bases and J gave up 4 bases; unmatched junction bases: 11. The CDR3 reads CASRKTGNVGTEAFF. The CDR3 coding sequence is TGTGCCAGCAGGAAGACAGGGAATGTGGGCACTGAAGCTTTCTTT.

This chain joins TRBV15 and TRBJ2-1; TRBD2 matches 7 bases. The V and J ends lost 0 bases and 4 bases, in that order; junction bases with no gene match: 12. The germline V gene encodes CDR1 LNHNV and CDR2 YYDKDF (reference sequence). This CDR3 region has 18 residues. CDR3 sequence: CATSRDSFTTSRYNEQFF. As DNA, the CDR3 is TGTGCCACCAGCAGAGATTCCTTTACGACTAGCAGATACAATGAGCAGTTCTTC.

The chain is built from TRBV7-2 and TRBJ2-1, with TRBD1 as a possible D gene (6 bases). This CDR3 has 14 residues. CDR1 and CDR2 from the germline V gene are SGHTA and FQGNSA. V shed 4 bases and J shed 10 bases, with 17 bases lying between them. In DNA, the CDR3 is TGTGCCAGCAGCTCCAGGGGTACCACCTACGAGCAGTTCTTC. This codes for CASSSRGTTYEQFF. The variable domain in full, completed from reference TRBV7-2 and TRBJ2-1, reads GAGVSQSPSNKVTEKGKDVELRCDPISGHTALYWYRQSLGQGLEFLIYFQGNSAPDKSGLPSDRFSAERTGGSVSTLTIQRTQQEDSAVYLCASSSRGTTYEQFFGPGTRLTVL.

This clonotype was seen just once. The chain recombines TRBV9 with TRBJ1-1; D gene unclear. The germline gives CDR1 SGDLS, CDR2 YYNGEE. This CDR3 is built from 13 residues. The V end lost 1 base, the J end lost 4 bases, and 8 bases lay between the germline ends. CDR3 bases: TGTGCCAGCAGCGTACCGGGGAGCACTGAAGCTTTCTTT. Translated: CASSVPGSTEAFF.

The chain links TRBV5-1 to TRBJ2-5; tentative D call: TRBD2 (6 bases). Germline CDR1 SGHRS, CDR2 YFSETQ. This CDR3 spans 15 amino acids. V was pared by 0 bases and J by 5 bases, with 14 bases between. The CDR3 reads CASSLGTCGDETQYF. The DNA for the CDR3 is TGCGCCAGCAGCTTGGGGACTTGCGGGGACGAGACCCAGTACTTC.

As for this clonotype: At one of its ends the junction is not consistent with the germline gene, which may arise from a read error. The chain links TRBV19 to TRBJ2-4; 8 bases line up with TRBD2. TRBJ2-5 matches the DNA end more closely, so the J call is doubtful. Germline V CDR1 and CDR2: LNHDA, SQIVND (reference sequence). This CDR3 contains 14 residues. The CDR3 DNA reads as TGTGCCGGTAGTACCACGGGACTAGTGGAGACCCAGTACTTC. Translating it yields CAGSTTGLVETQYF.

In nucleotides, the CDR3 is TGCGCCAGCAGCCAAGAGGGGGGCGCGAACACTGAAGCTTTCTTT. This gives the protein CASSQEGGANTEAFF. The rearrangement links TRBV4-1 to TRBJ1-1; maybe TRBD1 (6 bases). Germline CDR1 reads MGHRA; CDR2 reads YSYEKL. Trimming removed 0 bases from V and 1 base from J, with 9 bases in between. The CDR3 consists of 15 residues.

This clonotype has a handful of counts. The rearrangement joins TRBV4-3 to TRBJ2-1; 7 nucleotides line up with TRBD1. J was trimmed by 1 base and V by 4 bases; bases with no gene match: 10. CDR1 is LGHNA and CDR2 is YSLEER in the germline V gene. The CDR3 loop spans 17 amino acids. This CDR3 reads CASSRDPQGRSYNEQFF. CDR3 DNA sequence: TGCGCCAGCAGCCGAGACCCACAGGGGAGATCCTACAATGAGCAGTTCTTC.

This clonotype was seen a handful of times. CDR3 sequence reads: CASSVTGGSYEQFF. CDR3 sequence (DNA): TGCGCCAGCAGCGTAACGGGGGGGTCCTATGAGCAGTTCTTC. This chain uses TRBV4-3 with TRBJ2-1; TRBD2 matches at 8 bases. V lost 5 bases and J lost 8; bases outside the gene matches: 8. This CDR3 contains 14 residues. From germline, CDR1 is LGHNA and CDR2 YSLEER.

This clonotype occurred a few times. This rearrangement joins TRBV2 to TRBJ1-2; perhaps TRBD1 as D (5 bases). CDR1 and CDR2 (germline): SNHLY, FYNNEI. The CDR3 sequence is 14 residues long. V lost 3 bases and J lost 2, with 10 bases in between. The CDR3 DNA sequence: TGTGCCAGCAGTGACAGGGTCCCCAACTATGGCTACACCTTC. Translation: CASSDRVPNYGYTF.

The chain has TRBV2 and TRBJ2-1; 11 nucleotides line up with TRBD2. Per the germline V gene, CDR1 is SNHLY and CDR2 is FYNNEI. The CDR3 runs 15 residues. Trimming removed 7 bases from V and 5 bases from J; junction bases left unmatched: 7. The CDR3 loop reads CASTRTSGPNNEQFF. CDR3 coding DNA: TGTGCCAGCACTAGGACTAGCGGGCCCAACAATGAGCAGTTCTTC.

The gene calls are TRBV13 and TRBJ2-3; 10 nucleotides agree with TRBD1. There are 16 residues in the CDR3. J was trimmed by 4 bases and V by 5 bases; bases with no gene match: 9. CDR1 and CDR2 from the germline V gene are PRHDT and FYEKMQ (reference sequence). CDR3 region: CASSLAGTGEADTQYF. CDR3 bases: TGTGCCAGCAGCCTCGCCGGGACAGGGGAGGCAGATACGCAGTATTTT.

The J gene is TRBJ2-7, the V gene TRBV27; TRBD1 agrees at 8 bases. V gave up 3 bases and J gave up 1 base; unmatched junction bases: 5. Germline V gives CDR1 MNHEY, CDR2 SMNVEV (reference sequence). The CDR3 covers 15 residues. The CDR3 region is CASSFQGQDSYEQYF. Written as DNA, the CDR3 is TGTGCCAGCAGTTTCCAGGGACAGGATTCCTACGAGCAGTACTTC.

This clonotype was recorded a few times. The CDR3 loop reads CAISETGTGNYGYTF. The CDR3 region has the DNA TGTGCCATCAGTGAGACCGGGACAGGGAACTATGGCTACACCTTC. The rearrangement joins TRBV10-3 to TRBJ1-2; 9 positions match TRBD1. This CDR3 is 15 amino acids long. V lost 2 bases, J lost 2 bases, and 3 bases stayed unmatched. Germline values: CDR1 ENHRY, CDR2 SYGVKD.